This T cell receptor (beta chain) was recovered during a study of glioma-infiltrating T cells. The CDR3 is 14 amino acids. Trimming removed 4 bases from V and 4 bases from J, with 10 bases in between. Germline V gene data show CDR1 as KGHDR and CDR2 as SFDVKD. Overall study findings and caveats: Tissue-blood divergence was below expectation in non-neoplastic patients, above in gliomas. Only very few CDR3 sequences appeared in both tissue and blood.

Notes on this clonotype: The antigen is undetermined. With a much larger clone just one base away, this may be a read error. The missing conserved phenylalanine or tryptophan at the end of this CDR3 makes a read error likely.

Using RNA template, CDR3s of TCR alpha and beta were amplified with iRepertoire arm-PCR. Input was 100-400 ng of tissue mRNA or PBMC total RNA. TCRdb re-analysed the multiplex PCR reads in MiXCR, keeping a single row per CDR3 protein. Here the sample spans roughly 100,000 distinct CDR3 sequences, about 30% being singletons. The sequencing sample was made of glioma tissue, nonneoplastic brain tissue, or PBMCs (not recorded which). This receptor was obtained from a human donor with low-grade glioma or glioblastoma, undergoing nonglioma brain surgery, or in good health (not recorded which). The chain links TRBV24-1 to TRBJ1-5; unclear D gene. The CDR3, as DNA: TGTGCCACCAGTGAGGCAAAGGAGAATCAGCCCCAGCATCTT. It translates to CATSEAKENQPQHL.